A selection of T cell receptor beta chains follows, all from one sample in a study of blood T cell repertoires in COVID-19. Produced via immunoSEQ multiplex PCR; TCRdb's table is partial and in-frame only. The table records more than 200,000 clones, about four fifths of them present only once. The sequencing sample was made of peripheral blood. The receptor source for this set is a woman in her forties or fifties with acute or convalescent COVID-19. The CDR3 runs from the conserved cysteine through the conserved F or W. A D gene is named only where the DNA matches it firmly. The size of a clone is reported for some rows only, either as once, few or many, or as a class for expanded clones.

>TRBD1|TRBJ2-6|TRBV19|.
TGTGCCAGTAGTATTAAAAGGGACAGGTGGTTGGGGGCCAACGTCCTGACTTTC
CASSIKRDRWLGANVLTF
>.|TRBJ1-2|TRBV30|.
TGTGCCTGGAGTTCTCAGGGCTATGGCTACACCTTC
CAWSSQGYGYTF
>.|TRBJ2-1|TRBV5-1|.
TGCGCCAGCAGCTTGGTGGCAGGGGTCTACAATGAGCAGTTCTTC
CASSLVAGVYNEQFF
>TRBD2|TRBJ2-7|TRBV6-5|.
TGTGCCAGCAGTTACTCGCCTAGCGGGAGCGAGCAGTACTTC
CASSYSPSGSEQYF
>.|TRBJ2-1|TRBV6-1|.
TGTGCCAGCAGTGGTTCGCCCGGACAGCCCTACAATGAGCAGTTCTTC
CASSGSPGQPYNEQFF
>TRBD2|TRBJ2-3|TRBV3-1/TRBV3-2|once
TGTGCCAGCAGCCACGGGACTAGCGAGAGCACAGATACGCAGTATTTT
CASSHGTSESTDTQYF
>.|TRBJ1-1|TRBV7-2|.
TGTGCTTCGGGCACTGAAGCTTTCTTT
CASGTEAFF
>TRBD1|TRBJ1-6|TRBV5-1|.
TGCGCCAGCAGCATTACCGGGACAGGGGGCGCGGTACCCCTCCACTTT
CASSITGTGGAVPLHF
>.|TRBJ2-7|TRBV5-5|.
TGTGCCAGCAGCTTGGCCTCGGTCCACGGCTCCTACGAGCAGTACTTC
CASSLASVHGSYEQYF
>.|TRBJ2-6|TRBV2|.
TGTGCCAGCAGGGACACGTACTCTGGGGCCAACGTCCTGACTTTC
CASRDTYSGANVLTF
>.|TRBJ2-5|TRBV7-9|.
TGTGCCAGCAGCCTAGGGAGTAGGGGAGAGACCCAGTACTTC
CASSLGSRGETQYF
>TRBD2|TRBJ2-3|TRBV9|few
TGTGCCAGCAGCGTAGCCCCGGGAGGGCCAAACACAGATACGCAGTATTTT
CASSVAPGGPNTDTQYF
>TRBD2|TRBJ2-1|TRBV5-1|.
TGCGCCAGCAGCTTGAGGCGGGAGGGAAAGAATGAGCAGTTCTTC
CASSLRREGKNEQFF
>.|TRBJ2-4|TRBV27|.
TGTGCCAGCAGAGGCGGAGCCAAAAACATTCAGTACTTC
CASRGGAKNIQYF
>.|TRBJ1-1|TRBV24-1|.
TGTGCCACCAGTGACCAAGGGACACTCACTGAAGCTTTCTTT
CATSDQGTLTEAFF
>.|TRBJ1-2|TRBV15|once
TGTGCCACCAGCAGGAGTGGGCCTAACTATGGCTACACCTTC
CATSRSGPNYGYTF
>TRBD1|TRBJ2-2|TRBV28|.
TGTGCCAGCATCGGGGGAGGACAGGGTAGAGCCGGGGAGCTGTTTTTT
CASIGGGQGRAGELFF
>.|TRBJ1-5|TRBV12-3/TRBV12-4|few
TGTGCCAGCAGTTTGGAGCAGAGGGAGCCCCAGCATTTT
CASSLEQREPQHF
>.|TRBJ2-5|TRBV18|.
TGTGCCAGCTCACCACCGAGAGAACAAGAGACCCAGTACTTC
CASSPPREQETQYF
>.|TRBJ1-5|TRBV7-8|.
TGTGCCAGCAGCTCAAAGGCGGAGGGAAAATTCCAGCCCCAGCATTTT
CASSSKAEGKFQPQHF
>.|TRBJ2-3|TRBV5-4|.
TGTGCCAGCAGGCCTGGGGGGAACCCTAGCACAGATACGCAGTATTTT
CASRPGGNPSTDTQYF
>.|TRBJ2-2|TRBV7-6|.
TGTGCCAGCAGCTTATTCCCCGAGGGAGGCCCCTCGGAGCTGTTTTTT
CASSLFPEGGPSELFF
>TRBD1|TRBJ2-1|TRBV5-1|.
TGCGCCAGCAGGAACCCCGGACTGCCGAGGGGGCTGTTCTTC
CASRNPGLPRGLFF
>.|TRBJ2-7|TRBV18|.
TGTGCCAGCTCCTCCTCCTACAGGCCCGGCGAGCAGTACTTC
CASSSSYRPGEQYF
>TRBD1|TRBJ1-2|TRBV7-3|few
TGTGCCAGCAGCCCAGGACAGGGGAGGGACTATGGCTACACCTTC
CASSPGQGRDYGYTF
>TRBD1|TRBJ1-4|TRBV28|.
TGTGCCAGCGCCGGGACAGGGGGTTTTGTGGGAACTAATGAAAAACTGTTTTTT
CASAGTGGFVGTNEKLFF
>TRBD2|TRBJ2-1|TRBV18|.
TGTGCCAGCTCGCTGAGCGGGACGGTCACCTACAATGAGCAGTTCTTC
CASSLSGTVTYNEQFF
>TRBD1|TRBJ2-3|TRBV11-1|few
TGTGCCAGCAGCCCCAGGGGGGGACAGGGTGCAGATACGCAGTATTTT
CASSPRGGQGADTQYF
>TRBD1|TRBJ1-1|TRBV6-6|.
TGTGCCAGCAGCCGAGCGTCTGGGGGGACAGGGAACACTGAAGCTTTCTTT
CASSRASGGTGNTEAFF
>TRBD1|TRBJ2-7|TRBV7-8|.
TGTGCCAGCAGCTCCGGACAGGGGGTCTACGAGCAGTACTTC
CASSSGQGVYEQYF
>TRBD1|TRBJ2-6|TRBV19|.
TGTGCCACCCGGGACAGGGACGGGGCCAACGTCCTGACTTTC
CATRDRDGANVLTF
>TRBD1|TRBJ1-2|TRBV5-1|.
TGCGCCAGCACTGGACAGGGGGCGATCGATGGCTACACCTTC
CASTGQGAIDGYTF
>TRBD2|TRBJ2-3|TRBV7-3|.
TGTGCCAGCAGCTTAAGGGGACTAGCGGGAGCGGGGCCAGATACGCAGTATTTT
CASSLRGLAGAGPDTQYF
>.|TRBJ2-3|TRBV7-6|.
TGTGCCAGCAGCTTAGGGGCGAGAGGGAGAGATACGCAGTATTTT
CASSLGARGRDTQYF
>.|TRBJ2-1|TRBV21-1|.
TGTGCCAGCAGCAAAGTGGGACTTCAGGGGGGACCCTACAATGAGCAGTTCTTC
CASSKVGLQGGPYNEQFF
>TRBD2|TRBJ2-2|TRBV28|.
TGTGCCAGCGGGGGACTAGCGGGAGTTACAACCGGGGAGCTGTTTTTT
CASGGLAGVTTGELFF
>.|TRBJ1-1|TRBV29-1|.
TGCAGCGTTGAAGAGGCAGGGATTATGAACACTGAAGCTTTCTTT
CSVEEAGIMNTEAFF
>.|TRBJ2-3|TRBV5-1|.
TGCGCCAGCAGCCTGGACAGATCCACAGATACGCAGTATTTT
CASSLDRSTDTQYF
>.|TRBJ2-7|TRBV19|.
TGTGCCAGTAGTCGGCAGGGGAGCTCCTACGAGCAGTACTTC
CASSRQGSSYEQYF
>.|TRBJ2-5|TRBV30|.
TGTGCCTGGAAATGGCCCTCTGGCGAGACCCAGTACTTC
CAWKWPSGETQYF
>.|TRBJ2-5|TRBV4-2|once
TGTGCCAGCAGCCAAGATTGGCTAGTGCAAGAGACCCAGTACTTC
CASSQDWLVQETQYF
>.|TRBJ2-7|TRBV5-1|.
TGCGCCAGCAGCTTGAAGAGCGAGCAGTACTTC
CASSLKSEQYF
>TRBD2|TRBJ2-7|TRBV7-3|.
TGTGCCAGCAGCTTCAGCGGGAGGGTAGACGAGCAGTACTTC
CASSFSGRVDEQYF
>.|TRBJ2-7|TRBV27|once
TGTGCCAGCAGCCCAGGGGGGTCCTACGAGCAGTACTTC
CASSPGGSYEQYF
>TRBD1|TRBJ1-4|TRBV19|.
TGTGCCAGTAGTACCTCACCGACAGGGGATGAAAAACTGTTTTTT
CASSTSPTGDEKLFF
>.|TRBJ1-5|TRBV6-5|.
TGTGCCAGCAGTATGGGCGTGGCAGGGAATCAGCCCCAGCATTTT
CASSMGVAGNQPQHF
>TRBD1|TRBJ1-1|TRBV28|.
TGTGCCAGCAGTCGGACAGGGGGGAATGAAGCTTTCTTT
CASSRTGGNEAFF
>TRBD2|TRBJ2-3|TRBV5-1|.
TGCGCCAGCAGCGGGACTAGCGGGAGGGTGGGCGCAGATACGCAGTATTTT
CASSGTSGRVGADTQYF
>TRBD2|TRBJ2-7|TRBV6-5|.
TGTGCCAGCTGGGGACTAGCCTACGAGCAGTACTTC
CASWGLAYEQYF
>TRBD1|TRBJ2-7|TRBV11-2|few
TGTGCCAGCAGCGGACCGGGACAGGGGGCCTACGAGCAGTACTTC
CASSGPGQGAYEQYF
>.|TRBJ2-7|TRBV5-1|.
TGCGCCAGCAGTTTAGCGGAGGTCTACGAGCAGTACTTC
CASSLAEVYEQYF
>TRBD2|TRBJ2-5|TRBV5-1|.
TGCGCCAGCAGTAGCGGGAGGAGGCAAGAGACCCAGTACTTC
CASSSGRRQETQYF
>TRBD2|TRBJ2-1|TRBV11-3|.
TGTGCCAGCAGCTTTCGCGGCGGGAGGCGAAACAATGAGCAGTTCTTC
CASSFRGGRRNNEQFF